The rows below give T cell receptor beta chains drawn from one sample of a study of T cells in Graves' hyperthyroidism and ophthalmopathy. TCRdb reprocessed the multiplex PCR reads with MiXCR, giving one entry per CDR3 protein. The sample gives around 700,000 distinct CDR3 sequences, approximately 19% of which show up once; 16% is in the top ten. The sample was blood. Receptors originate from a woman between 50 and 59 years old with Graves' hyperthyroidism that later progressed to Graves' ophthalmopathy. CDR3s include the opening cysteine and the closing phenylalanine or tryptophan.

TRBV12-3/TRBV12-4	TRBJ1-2	CASLRTGRDYGYTF
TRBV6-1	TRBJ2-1	CASSEAFLLVAGNEQFF
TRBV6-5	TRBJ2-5	CASSYSRRGRETQYF
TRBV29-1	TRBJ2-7	CSIRRQGNHEQYF
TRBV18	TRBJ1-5	CASSRQPGQAKPQHF
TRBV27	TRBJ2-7	CASSKGLANYEQCF
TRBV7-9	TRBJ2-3	CASSPIVGRTDTQYF
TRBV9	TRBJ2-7	CASSFHGQSYEQYF
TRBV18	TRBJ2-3	CASSPRSAGESDTRYF
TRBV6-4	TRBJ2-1	CASSAVIGENNEQFF
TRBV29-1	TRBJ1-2	CSVEVGAGLYGYTF
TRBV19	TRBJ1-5	CASSIKGRGQGNQPQHF
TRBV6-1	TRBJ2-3	CASSFPASTDTQYF
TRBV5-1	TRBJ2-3	CASSLRLAGGTSTDTQYF
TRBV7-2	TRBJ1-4	CASSQGDINEKLFF
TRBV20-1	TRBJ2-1	CSARKWGEQFF
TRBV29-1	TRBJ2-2	CSVEQTMNTGELFF
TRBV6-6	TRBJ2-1	CASSYRPGSEQFF
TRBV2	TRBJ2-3	CAGLGQGQVDTQYF
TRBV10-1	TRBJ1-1	CASSGDTEAFF
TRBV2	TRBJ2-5	CASRGVRQILQETQYF
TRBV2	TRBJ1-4	CASSRDNSLPNEKLFF
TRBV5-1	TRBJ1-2	CASSSGDRVVYGYTF
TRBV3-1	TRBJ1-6	CASSIVGTGKTALHF
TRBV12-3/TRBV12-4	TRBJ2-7	CASSFWRGDEQYF
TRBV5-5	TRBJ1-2	CASSLGQLRYGYTF
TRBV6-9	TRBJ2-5	CASSYGGGPETQYF
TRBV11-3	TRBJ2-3	CASSLGRNLDTQYF
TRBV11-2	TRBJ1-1	CASSLVPGEAFF